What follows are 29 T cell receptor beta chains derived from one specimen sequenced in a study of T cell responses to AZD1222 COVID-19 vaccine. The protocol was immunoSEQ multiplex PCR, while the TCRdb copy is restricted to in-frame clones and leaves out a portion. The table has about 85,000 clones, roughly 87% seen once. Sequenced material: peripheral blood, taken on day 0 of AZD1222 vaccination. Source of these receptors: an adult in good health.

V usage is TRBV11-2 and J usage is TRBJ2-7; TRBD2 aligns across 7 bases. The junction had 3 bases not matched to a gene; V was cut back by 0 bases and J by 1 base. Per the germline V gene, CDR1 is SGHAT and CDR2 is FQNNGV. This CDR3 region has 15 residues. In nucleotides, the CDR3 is TGTGCCAGCAGCTTAGAGGGCGGGAGTTCCTACGAGCAGTACTTC. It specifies CASSLEGGSSYEQYF.

The CDR3 DNA is TGTGCCAGCAGCTTAGGGTGGGAGCTCAATCAGCCCCAGCATTTT. Protein product: CASSLGWELNQPQHF. V and J are TRBV7-2 and TRBJ1-5; no clear D gene. The CDR3 is 15 residues long. Germline V CDR1 and CDR2: SGHTA, FQGNSA. The ends were cut back, 1 base at V and 3 bases at J, with 10 bases in the middle.

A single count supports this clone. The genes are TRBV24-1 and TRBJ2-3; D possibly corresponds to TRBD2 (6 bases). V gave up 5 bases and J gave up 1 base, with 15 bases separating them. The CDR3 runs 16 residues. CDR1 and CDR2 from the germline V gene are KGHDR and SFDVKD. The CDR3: CATSVARASGTDTQYF. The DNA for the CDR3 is TGTGCCACCAGTGTTGCTCGGGCTAGCGGCACAGATACGCAGTATTTT.

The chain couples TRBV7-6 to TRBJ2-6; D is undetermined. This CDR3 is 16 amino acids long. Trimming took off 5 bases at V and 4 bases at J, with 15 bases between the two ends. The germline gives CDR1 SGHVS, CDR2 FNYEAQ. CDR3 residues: CASSPTRGRGANVLTF. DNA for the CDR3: TGTGCCAGCAGCCCAACCCGAGGACGGGGGGCCAACGTCCTGACTTTC.

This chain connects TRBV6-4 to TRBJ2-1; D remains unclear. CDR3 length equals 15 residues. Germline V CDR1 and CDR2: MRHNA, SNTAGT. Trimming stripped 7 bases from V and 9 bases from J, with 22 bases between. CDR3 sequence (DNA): TGTGCCAGCACTCGACAAGGTTGGGTGGTCGGTGAGCAGTTCTTC. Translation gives CASTRQGWVVGEQFF.

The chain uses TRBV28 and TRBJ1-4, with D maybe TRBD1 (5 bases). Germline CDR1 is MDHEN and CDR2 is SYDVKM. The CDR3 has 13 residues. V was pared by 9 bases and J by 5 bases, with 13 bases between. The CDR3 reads CASQGVPNEKLFF. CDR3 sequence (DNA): TGTGCCAGTCAGGGAGTGCCGAATGAAAAACTGTTTTTT.

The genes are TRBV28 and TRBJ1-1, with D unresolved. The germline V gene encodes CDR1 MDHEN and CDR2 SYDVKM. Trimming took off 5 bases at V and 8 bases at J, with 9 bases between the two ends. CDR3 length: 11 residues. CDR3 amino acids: CASSLPGEAFF. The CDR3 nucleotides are TGTGCCAGCAGTCTCCCGGGGGAAGCTTTCTTT.

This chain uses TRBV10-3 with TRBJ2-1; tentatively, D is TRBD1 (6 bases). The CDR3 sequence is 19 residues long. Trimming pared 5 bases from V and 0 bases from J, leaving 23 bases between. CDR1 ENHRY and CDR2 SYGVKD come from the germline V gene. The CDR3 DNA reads TGTGCCATCAGTCCCAGGGACACCGACAATCCGAGCTCCTACAATGAGCAGTTCTTC. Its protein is CAISPRDTDNPSSYNEQFF.

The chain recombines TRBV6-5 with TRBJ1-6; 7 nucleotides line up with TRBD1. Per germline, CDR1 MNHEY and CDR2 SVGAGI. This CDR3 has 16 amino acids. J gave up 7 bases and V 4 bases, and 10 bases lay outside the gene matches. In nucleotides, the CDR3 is TGTGCCAGCAGTTTACGGACAGGTCGGGAAAATTCACCCCTCCACTTT. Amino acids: CASSLRTGRENSPLHF.

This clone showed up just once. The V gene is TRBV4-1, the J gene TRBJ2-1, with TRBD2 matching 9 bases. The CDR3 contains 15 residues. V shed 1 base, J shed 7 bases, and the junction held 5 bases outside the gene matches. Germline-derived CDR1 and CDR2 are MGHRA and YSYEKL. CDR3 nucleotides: TGCGCCAGCAGCCAAGGTTCCCTAGCGGGGAATGAGCAGTTCTTC. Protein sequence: CASSQGSLAGNEQFF.

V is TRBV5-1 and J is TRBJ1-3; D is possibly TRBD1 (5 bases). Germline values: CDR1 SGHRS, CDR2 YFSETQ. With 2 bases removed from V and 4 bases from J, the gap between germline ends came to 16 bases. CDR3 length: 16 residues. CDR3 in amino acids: CASSLAGTLRGNTIYF. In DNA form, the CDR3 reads TGCGCCAGCAGCTTAGCCGGGACCTTGAGGGGAAACACCATATATTTT.

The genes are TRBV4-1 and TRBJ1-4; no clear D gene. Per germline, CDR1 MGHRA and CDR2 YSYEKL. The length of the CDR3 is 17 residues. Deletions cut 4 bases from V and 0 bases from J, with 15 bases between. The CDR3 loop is CASSPIYQQATNEKLFF. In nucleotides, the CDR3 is TGCGCCAGCAGCCCCATCTACCAGCAAGCAACTAATGAAAAACTGTTTTTT.

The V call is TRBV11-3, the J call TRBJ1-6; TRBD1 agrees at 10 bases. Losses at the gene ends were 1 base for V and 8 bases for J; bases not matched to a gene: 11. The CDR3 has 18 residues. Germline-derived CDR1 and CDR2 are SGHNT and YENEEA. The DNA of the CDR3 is TGTGCCAGCAGCTTAGGGGGGAGACAGGGGGCCATTGATTCACCCCTCCACTTT. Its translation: CASSLGGRQGAIDSPLHF. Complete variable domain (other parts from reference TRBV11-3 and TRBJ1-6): EAGVVQSPRYKIIEKKQPVAFWCNPISGHNTLYWYLQNLGQGPELLIRYENEEAVDDSQLPKDRFSAERLKGVDSTLKIQPAELGDSAVYLCASSLGGRQGAIDSPLHFGNGTRLTVT.

The CDR3 DNA follows: TGTGCCACCAGCGAGGACGGAAACTATGGCTACACCTTC. Protein sequence: CATSEDGNYGYTF. The chain couples TRBV15 to TRBJ1-2; D gene unclear. With 5 bases removed from V and 2 bases from J, the gap between germline ends came to 9 bases. The germline CDR1 and CDR2 sequences are LNHNV and YYDKDF (reference sequence). The CDR3 sequence is 13 residues long.

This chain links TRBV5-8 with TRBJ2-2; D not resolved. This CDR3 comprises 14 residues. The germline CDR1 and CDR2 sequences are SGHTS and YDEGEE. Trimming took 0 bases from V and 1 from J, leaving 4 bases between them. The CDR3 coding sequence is TGTGCCAGCAGCTTGGGAGTGAACACCGGGGAGCTGTTTTTT. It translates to CASSLGVNTGELFF.

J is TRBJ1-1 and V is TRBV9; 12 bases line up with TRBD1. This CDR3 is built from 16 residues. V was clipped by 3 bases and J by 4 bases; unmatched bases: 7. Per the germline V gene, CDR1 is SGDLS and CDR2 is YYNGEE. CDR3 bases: TGTGCCAGCAGCGCGGGGACAGGGGGCATTCGCACTGAAGCTTTCTTT. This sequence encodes CASSAGTGGIRTEAFF.

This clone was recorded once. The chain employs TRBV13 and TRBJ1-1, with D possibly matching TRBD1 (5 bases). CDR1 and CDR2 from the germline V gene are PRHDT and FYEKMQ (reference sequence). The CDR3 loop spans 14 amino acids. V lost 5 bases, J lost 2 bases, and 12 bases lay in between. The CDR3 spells CASSPRGTNTEAFF. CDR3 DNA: TGTGCCAGCAGCCCCCGGGGGACTAACACTGAAGCTTTCTTT. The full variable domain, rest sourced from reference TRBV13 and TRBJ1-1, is AAGVIQSPRHLIKEKRETATLKCYPIPRHDTVYWYQQGPGQDPQFLISFYEKMQSDKGSIPDRFSAQQFSDYHSELNMSSLELGDSALYFCASSPRGTNTEAFFGQGTRLTVV.

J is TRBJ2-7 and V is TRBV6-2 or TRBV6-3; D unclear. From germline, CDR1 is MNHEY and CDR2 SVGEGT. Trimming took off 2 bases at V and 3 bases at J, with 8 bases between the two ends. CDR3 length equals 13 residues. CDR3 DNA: TGTGCCAGCAGTTACGCGCGGAGCTACGAGCAGTACTTC. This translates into CASSYARSYEQYF.

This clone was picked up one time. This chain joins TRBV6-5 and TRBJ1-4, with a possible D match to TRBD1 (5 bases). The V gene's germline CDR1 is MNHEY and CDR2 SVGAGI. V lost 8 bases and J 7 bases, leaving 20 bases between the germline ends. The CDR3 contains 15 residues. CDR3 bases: TGTGCCAGCCGACCGTCCGGGGCGGGAGGTGAAAAACTGTTTTTT. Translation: CASRPSGAGGEKLFF.

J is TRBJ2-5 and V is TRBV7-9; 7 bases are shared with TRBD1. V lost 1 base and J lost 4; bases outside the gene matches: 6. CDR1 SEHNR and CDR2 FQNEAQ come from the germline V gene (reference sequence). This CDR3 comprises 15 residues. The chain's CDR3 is CASSLGQGEGETQYF. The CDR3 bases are TGTGCCAGCAGCTTAGGACAGGGAGAAGGAGAGACCCAGTACTTC.

DNA of the CDR3: TGTGCCAGCAGCTTAGTAGCTGCACTAGCGGGGAACACCGGGGAGCTGTTTTTT. Translation: CASSLVAALAGNTGELFF. This chain links TRBV7-8 with TRBJ2-2; 9 nucleotides match TRBD2. The V gene's germline CDR1 is SGHVS and CDR2 FQNEAQ. The CDR3 has 18 residues. V trimming: 1 base; J trimming: 1 base; junction bases outside the gene matches: 7.

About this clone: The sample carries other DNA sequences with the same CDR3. The CDR3 protein is CASSPNYGYTF. CDR3 sequence (DNA): TGTGCCAGCAGCCCCAACTATGGCTACACCTTC. V gene TRBV28 combines with J gene TRBJ1-2; D is uncertain. The CDR3 length is 11 residues. V was shortened by 6 bases and J by 2 bases, with 4 bases between the two germline ends. The V gene's germline CDR1 is MDHEN and CDR2 SYDVKM.

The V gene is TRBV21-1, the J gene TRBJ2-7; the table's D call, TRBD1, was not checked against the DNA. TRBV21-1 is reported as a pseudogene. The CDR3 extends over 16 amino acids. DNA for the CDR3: TGTGCCAGCAGAAAAGGTGGTGGCTTCCCCTCCTACGAGCAGTACTTC. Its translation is CASRKGGGFPSYEQYF.

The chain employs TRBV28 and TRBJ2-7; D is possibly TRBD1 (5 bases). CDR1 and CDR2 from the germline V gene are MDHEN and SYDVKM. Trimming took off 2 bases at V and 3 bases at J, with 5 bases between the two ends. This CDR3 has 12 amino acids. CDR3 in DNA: TGTGCCAGCAGTTTAAGGGGCTACGAGCAGTACTTC. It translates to CASSLRGYEQYF.

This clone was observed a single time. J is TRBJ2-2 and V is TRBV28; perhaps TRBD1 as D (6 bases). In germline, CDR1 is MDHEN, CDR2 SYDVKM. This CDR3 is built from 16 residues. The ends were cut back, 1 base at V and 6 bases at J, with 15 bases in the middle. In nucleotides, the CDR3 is TGTGCCAGCAGTTTATCCCCAGGGGTAACGGCCGGGGAGCTGTTTTTT. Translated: CASSLSPGVTAGELFF.

The CDR3 sequence is CASSGGLPLSEQYF. The CDR3 coding sequence is TGTGCCAGCAGCGGCGGACTCCCCCTCAGTGAGCAGTACTTC. V usage is TRBV9 and J usage is TRBJ2-7; a possible D gene is TRBD2 (5 bases). This CDR3 has 14 residues. V was pared by 3 bases and J by 7 bases, with 17 bases between. Germline CDR1 SGDLS, CDR2 YYNGEE.

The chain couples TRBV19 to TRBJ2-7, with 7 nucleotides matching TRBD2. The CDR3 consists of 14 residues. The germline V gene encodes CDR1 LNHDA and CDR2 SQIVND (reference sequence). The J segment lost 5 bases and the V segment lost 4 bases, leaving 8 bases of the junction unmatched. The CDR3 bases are TGTGCCAGTAGTAGAGGGAGCGGGATCGACGAGCAGTACTTC. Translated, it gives CASSRGSGIDEQYF. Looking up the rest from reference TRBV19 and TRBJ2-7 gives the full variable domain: DGGITQSPKYLFRKEGQNVTLSCEQNLNHDAMYWYRQDPGQGLRLIYYSQIVNDFQKGDIAEGYSVSREKKESFPLTVTSAQKNPTAFYLCASSRGSGIDEQYFGPGTRLTVT.

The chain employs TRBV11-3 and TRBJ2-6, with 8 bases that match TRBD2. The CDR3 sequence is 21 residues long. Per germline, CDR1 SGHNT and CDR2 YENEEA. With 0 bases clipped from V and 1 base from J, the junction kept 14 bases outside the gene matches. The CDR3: CASSLDPLAGGPRSGANVLTF. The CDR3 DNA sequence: TGTGCCAGCAGCTTAGACCCACTGGCGGGAGGCCCCCGGTCTGGGGCCAACGTCCTGACTTTC.

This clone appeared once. The CDR3 spells CASSLEGTAISTDTQYF. Written as DNA, the CDR3 is TGCGCCAGCAGCTTGGAGGGGACAGCGATTAGCACAGATACGCAGTATTTT. The chain recombines TRBV5-1 with TRBJ2-3; 7 bases align to TRBD1. This CDR3 is built from 17 residues. With V trimmed by 0 bases and J by 0 bases, 7 bases remained unmatched. The germline V gene has CDR1 SGHRS and CDR2 YFSETQ.